The TCR beta chain described here comes from a study of shared T cell receptors in the human thymus. TCRdb keeps only in-frame clones here, not all; method: immunoSEQ multiplex PCR. The repertoire holds about 380,000 clones, with 95% as singletons. The sequence was collected from a human donor. The specimen sequenced was thymocytes.

This CDR3 reads CASSELGREGTDTQYF. The CDR3 DNA follows: TGTGCCAGCAGTGAATTGGGGCGGGAGGGGACAGATACGCAGTATTTT. The chain couples TRBV2 to TRBJ2-3, with 9 bases that match TRBD2. CDR3 length equals 16 residues. From germline, CDR1 is SNHLY and CDR2 FYNNEI. With 2 bases clipped from V and 3 bases from J, the junction kept 6 bases outside the gene matches.